Listed below are T cell receptor beta chains from one sample, sequenced in a study of OX40 agonist ivuxolimab in advanced cancers. Using immunoSEQ multiplex PCR, the repertoire was profiled, and TCRdb retains in-frame clones only, with some absent. Counted here are 65,000 to 70,000 clones, around 90% occurring once; the ten biggest clones make up over 9.5%. The starting material was CD4+ or CD8+ T cells sorted from blood, obtained in a trial of the OX40 agonist ivuxolimab. The source of these receptors is an adult with an advanced solid tumor such as melanoma, head and neck, liver or kidney cancer. Each CDR3 is given with its conserved first and last residue. The D gene is left open where the match is weak. Expanded clones are given a class, and other clones once, few, many or no size at all.

cdr3_nt cdr3_aa v_call d_call clone_size j_call
TGCGCCAGCAGCTTTCCAGGGGGCGTAGATGGCTACACCTTC CASSFPGGVDGYTF TRBV5-1 TRBD1 NA TRBJ1-2
TGTGCCAGCAGCTTACACTATGAGCAGTTCTTC CASSLHYEQFF TRBV11-2 NA NA TRBJ2-1
TGTGCCAGCAGTCTTGGACAGGGGGCGGGGGAGACCCAGTACTTC CASSLGQGAGETQYF TRBV11-3 TRBD1 NA TRBJ2-5
TGTGCCATCAGCTCGGACAGGGCCAAGTCCCAGATCTATGGCTACACCTTC CAISSDRAKSQIYGYTF TRBV10-3 TRBD1 NA TRBJ1-2
TGTGCCAGCAGCCAAGGGACTAGCGGGGTATACAATGAGCAGTTCTTC CASSQGTSGVYNEQFF TRBV7-3 TRBD2 NA TRBJ2-1
TGTGCCAGCAGCTCCGAAGGAGGGACCTACGAGCAGTACTTC CASSSEGGTYEQYF TRBV7-8 NA NA TRBJ2-7
TGCGCCAGCAGCTTGGCCAATTGGGCAGTGAACACCGGGGAGCTGTTTTTT CASSLANWAVNTGELFF TRBV5-1 NA NA TRBJ2-2
TGTGCCAGCAGCTCCCAAGCGAACACCGGGGAGCTGTTTTTT CASSSQANTGELFF TRBV7-2 NA NA TRBJ2-2
TGCGCCAGCAGCTTTCGAGAGAACACTGAAGCTTTCTTT CASSFRENTEAFF TRBV5-1 NA NA TRBJ1-1
TGTGCCAGCAGCGGGTTCCGGAGGGGAAATACTGAAGCTTTCTTT CASSGFRRGNTEAFF TRBV11-2 NA once TRBJ1-1
TGTGCCAGCAGCTTGGGGTTAGGGCAGTACTTC CASSLGLGQYF TRBV7-2 NA NA TRBJ2-4
TGTGCCAGTAGTATAAATCGATACACCGGGGAGCTGTTTTTT CASSINRYTGELFF TRBV19 NA few TRBJ2-2
TGTGCCAGCAGTTACGGGGGAAGCAATGGCTACACCTTC CASSYGGSNGYTF TRBV6-5 NA NA TRBJ1-2
TGCGCCAGCACAACAGAACAGGGCTACGAGCAGTACTTC CASTTEQGYEQYF TRBV5-1 NA NA TRBJ2-7
TGTGCCAGCAGCTTCGATAGCAATCAGCCCCAGCATTTT CASSFDSNQPQHF TRBV5-4 NA NA TRBJ1-5
TGTGCCAGTGCAGCGTTCTCCTACGAGCAGTACTTC CASAAFSYEQYF TRBV2 NA NA TRBJ2-7
TGTGCCAGCAGCTTCACCGGGGAGCTGTTTTTT CASSFTGELFF TRBV7-9 NA NA TRBJ2-2
TGTGCCAGCAGTAAACGGTTGACAGGCGGAAACACCATATATTTT CASSKRLTGGNTIYF TRBV28 NA NA TRBJ1-3
TGTGCCAGCAGCGTAGCTCCCCAGGCGGGAGCCCTCAATGAGCAGTTCTTC CASSVAPQAGALNEQFF TRBV9 TRBD2 NA TRBJ2-1
TGCGCCAGCAGCTTGGGGGGTATCGGGACCCAGTACTTC CASSLGGIGTQYF TRBV5-1 NA NA TRBJ2-5
TGTGCCAGCACCGATATTGGACAGTATGGCTACACCTTC CASTDIGQYGYTF TRBV6-6 NA NA TRBJ1-2
TGCGCCAGCAGCCTAGACGGAACAGGGATTGGTGAGCAGTTCTTC CASSLDGTGIGEQFF TRBV5-1 NA NA TRBJ2-1
TGTGCCAGCGGGAGGGAGGCAGTGGGTCAGGAGCAGTACTTC CASGREAVGQEQYF TRBV2 TRBD2 NA TRBJ2-7
TGTGCCAGCAGCTTGGTGGACCAGAGATCACCCCTCCACTTT CASSLVDQRSPLHF TRBV5-6 NA NA TRBJ1-6
TGTGCCAGCAACCTGAGCGGGAGGGCCTTTAATGAGCAGTTCTTC CASNLSGRAFNEQFF TRBV27 TRBD2 once TRBJ2-1
TGTGCCAGCAGTTTAGGGCGGTTTAACACCGGGGAGCTGTTTTTT CASSLGRFNTGELFF TRBV28 NA NA TRBJ2-2
TGTGCCAGCAGCCCATGGACTAGCGGAGGGGAGACCCAGTACTTC CASSPWTSGGETQYF TRBV11-1 TRBD2 NA TRBJ2-5
TGCGCCAGCAGATCCGATCCGGGACAAACCTATGGCTACACCTTC CASRSDPGQTYGYTF TRBV5-1 NA NA TRBJ1-2
TGTGCCAGCATCCGGGGGACAGCGAACACCGGGGAGCTGTTTTTT CASIRGTANTGELFF TRBV6-5 NA NA TRBJ2-2
TGTGCCAGCAGCCCGAGGTACAATGAGCAGTTCTTC CASSPRYNEQFF TRBV28 NA NA TRBJ2-1
TGTGCCAGCACAATGGGAGCCGCTTATGGCTACACCTTC CASTMGAAYGYTF TRBV6-1 NA NA TRBJ1-2
TGTGCCAGCAGAGAAACTCGCAGGGGGTACTATGGCTACACCTTC CASRETRRGYYGYTF TRBV27 TRBD1 NA TRBJ1-2
TGTGCCAGCAGCTTTAGGGCGGCGGAGACCCAGTACTTC CASSFRAAETQYF TRBV7-2 NA NA TRBJ2-5
TGCGCCAGCAGCCCTAGGGTTCTTGACTCGAGCGAGCAGTACTTC CASSPRVLDSSEQYF TRBV4-3 NA NA TRBJ2-7
TGTGCCAGCAGCAGAGGACAGGGACTGAACACTGAAGCTTTCTTT CASSRGQGLNTEAFF TRBV28 TRBD1 NA TRBJ1-1
TGTGCCAGCAGTTACTCGTGGCAGGGGAGCACAGATACGCAGTATTTT CASSYSWQGSTDTQYF TRBV6-5 NA once TRBJ2-3
TGTGCCAGCAGTTACCTTGCTGACTCTGGAAACACCATATATTTT CASSYLADSGNTIYF TRBV6-5 NA NA TRBJ1-3
TGTGCCAGCAGTCAACAGGGGGCGCGGTACAATGAGCAGTTCTTC CASSQQGARYNEQFF TRBV6-5 TRBD1 NA TRBJ2-1
TGCGCCAGCAGCCCGACGCCGGACGCCTACGAGCAGTACTTC CASSPTPDAYEQYF TRBV5-1 NA once TRBJ2-7
TGTGCCAGCATCTTCGACAGGGGTTACAATGAGCAGTTCTTC CASIFDRGYNEQFF TRBV7-2 TRBD1 NA TRBJ2-1
TGTGCCAGTAGTATAGATCAAGGGCAGCCCCAGCATTTT CASSIDQGQPQHF TRBV19 NA NA TRBJ1-5
TGTGCCATCAGTGGAGGCGAAACTGGAAACACCATATATTTT CAISGGETGNTIYF TRBV10-3 NA NA TRBJ1-3